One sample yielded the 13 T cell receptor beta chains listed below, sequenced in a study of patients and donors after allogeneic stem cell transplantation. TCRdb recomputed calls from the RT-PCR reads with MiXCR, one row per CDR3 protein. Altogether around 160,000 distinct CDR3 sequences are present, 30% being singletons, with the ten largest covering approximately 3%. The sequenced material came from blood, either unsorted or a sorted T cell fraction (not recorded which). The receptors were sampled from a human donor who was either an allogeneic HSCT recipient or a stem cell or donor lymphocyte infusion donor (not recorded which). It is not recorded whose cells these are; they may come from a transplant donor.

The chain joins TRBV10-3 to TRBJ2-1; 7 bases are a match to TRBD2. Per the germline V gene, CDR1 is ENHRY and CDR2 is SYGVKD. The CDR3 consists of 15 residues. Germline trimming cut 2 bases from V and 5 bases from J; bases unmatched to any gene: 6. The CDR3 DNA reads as TGTGCCATCAGTGAGAGGCGGGAGCGGAACAATGAGCAGTTCTTC. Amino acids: CAISERRERNNEQFF.

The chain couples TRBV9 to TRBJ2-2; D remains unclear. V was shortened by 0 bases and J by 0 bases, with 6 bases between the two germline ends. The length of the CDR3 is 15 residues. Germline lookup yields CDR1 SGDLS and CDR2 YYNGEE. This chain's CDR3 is CASSVGPANTGELFF. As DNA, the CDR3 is TGTGCCAGCAGCGTAGGACCCGCGAACACCGGGGAGCTGTTTTTT.

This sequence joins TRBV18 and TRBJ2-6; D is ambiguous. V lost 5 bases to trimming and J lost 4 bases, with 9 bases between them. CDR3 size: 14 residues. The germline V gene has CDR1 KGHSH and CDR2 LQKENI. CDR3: CASSETEGANVLTF. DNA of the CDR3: TGTGCCAGCTCAGAAACGGAGGGGGCCAACGTCCTGACTTTC. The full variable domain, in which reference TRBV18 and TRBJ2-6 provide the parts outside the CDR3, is NAGVMQNPRHLVRRRGQEARLRCSPMKGHSHVYWYRQLPEEGLKFMVYLQKENIIDESGMPKERFSAEFPKEGPSILRIQQVVRGDSAAYFCASSETEGANVLTFGAGSRLTVL.

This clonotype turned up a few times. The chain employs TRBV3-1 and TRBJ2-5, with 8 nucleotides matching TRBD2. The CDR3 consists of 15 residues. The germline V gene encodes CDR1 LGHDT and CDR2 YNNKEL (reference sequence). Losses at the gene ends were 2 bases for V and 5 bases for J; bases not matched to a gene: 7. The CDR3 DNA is TGTGCCAGCAGCCAAACAGCGGGAGTTTGGGAGACCCAGTACTTC. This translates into CASSQTAGVWETQYF.

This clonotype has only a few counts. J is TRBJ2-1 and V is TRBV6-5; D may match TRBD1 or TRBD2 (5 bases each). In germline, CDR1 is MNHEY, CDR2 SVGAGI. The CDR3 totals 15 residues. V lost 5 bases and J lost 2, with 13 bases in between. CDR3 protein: CASSPGTAPYNEQFF. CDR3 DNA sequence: TGTGCCAGCAGTCCAGGGACGGCCCCCTACAATGAGCAGTTCTTC.

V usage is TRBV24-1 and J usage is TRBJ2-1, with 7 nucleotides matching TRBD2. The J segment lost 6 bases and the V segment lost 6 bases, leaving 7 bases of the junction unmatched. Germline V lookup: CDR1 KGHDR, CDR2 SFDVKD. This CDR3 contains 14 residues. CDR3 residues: CATSPGGWGNEQFF. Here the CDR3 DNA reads TGTGCCACCAGTCCGGGGGGATGGGGCAATGAGCAGTTCTTC.

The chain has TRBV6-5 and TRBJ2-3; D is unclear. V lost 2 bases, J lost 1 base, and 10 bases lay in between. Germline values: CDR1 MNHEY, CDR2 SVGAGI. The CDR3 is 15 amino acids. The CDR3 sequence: CASSYGAWGTDTQYF. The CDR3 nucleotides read TGTGCCAGCAGTTACGGAGCGTGGGGCACAGATACGCAGTATTTT.

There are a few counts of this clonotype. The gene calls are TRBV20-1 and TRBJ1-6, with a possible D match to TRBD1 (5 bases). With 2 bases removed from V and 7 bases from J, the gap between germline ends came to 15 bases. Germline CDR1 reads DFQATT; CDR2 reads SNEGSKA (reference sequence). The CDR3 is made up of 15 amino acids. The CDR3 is CSARLPSGQNSPLHF. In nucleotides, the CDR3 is TGCAGTGCTAGACTTCCCTCGGGGCAAAATTCACCCCTCCACTTT.

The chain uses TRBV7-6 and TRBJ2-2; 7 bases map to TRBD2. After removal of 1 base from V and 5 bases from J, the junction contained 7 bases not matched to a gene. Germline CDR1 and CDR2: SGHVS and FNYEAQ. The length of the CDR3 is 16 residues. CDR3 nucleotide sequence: TGTGCCAGCAGCTTAGAGAGCGGGAAAGTGACCGGGGAGCTGTTTTTT. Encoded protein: CASSLESGKVTGELFF.

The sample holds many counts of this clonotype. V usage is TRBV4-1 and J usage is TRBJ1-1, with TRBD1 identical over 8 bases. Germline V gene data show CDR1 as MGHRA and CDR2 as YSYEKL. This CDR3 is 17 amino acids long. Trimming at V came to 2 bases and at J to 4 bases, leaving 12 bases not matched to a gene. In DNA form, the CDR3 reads TGCGCCAGCAGCCAATGGACACAGGGGGTTGGGGGCACTGAAGCTTTCTTT. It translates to CASSQWTQGVGGTEAFF.

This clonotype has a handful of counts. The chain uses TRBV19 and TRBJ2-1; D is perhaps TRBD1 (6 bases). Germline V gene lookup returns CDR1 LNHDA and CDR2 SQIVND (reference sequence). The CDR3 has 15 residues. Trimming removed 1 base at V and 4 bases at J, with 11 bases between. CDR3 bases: TGTGCCAGTAGTATAGGGCAGGGGACGTACAATGAGCAGTTCTTC. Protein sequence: CASSIGQGTYNEQFF.

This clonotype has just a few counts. CDR3 amino acids: CSAGPTGDLIEQYF. The CDR3 DNA is TGCAGTGCTGGGCCCACAGGGGATCTGATCGAGCAGTACTTC. The rearrangement links TRBV20-1 to TRBJ2-7, with TRBD1 matching over 7 bases. This CDR3 is 14 amino acids long. The V and J ends lost 5 bases and 6 bases, in that order; junction bases with no gene match: 13. The germline gives CDR1 DFQATT, CDR2 SNEGSKA (reference sequence).

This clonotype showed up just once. The CDR3 DNA follows: TGTGCCAGCAGTGTAGGAGGTCTAGCGGTTTGGGGGCAAGAGACCCAGTACTTC. Translating gives CASSVGGLAVWGQETQYF. The chain links TRBV2 to TRBJ2-5; 7 bases agree with TRBD2. The CDR3 spans 18 residues. V shed 4 bases and J 2 bases; nucleotides not matched to a gene: 16. Germline CDR1 and CDR2: SNHLY and FYNNEI.